One and the same sample provided the 18 T cell receptor beta chains below, sequenced in a study of tumor-infiltrating lymphocytes in primary liver carcinoma. Alongside blood RNA obtained from unsorted whole blood, germline DNA was also extracted. Total RNA (around 510 ng) served as template for TCR beta cDNA synthesis primed by a constant-region primer. Three nested multiplex PCR rounds of slightly modified ARM-PCR generated TCR beta libraries. Both of the initial two PCR rounds ran for about 9 cycles and employed TRBV1-TRBV30 forward primers alongside a C-beta reverse primer. TCRdb re-analysed the multiplex PCR reads in MiXCR, keeping a single row per CDR3 protein. The repertoire holds 300,000 to 350,000 distinct CDR3 sequences, with roughly 60% as singletons. The sequenced material came from peripheral blood. These receptors all stem from a woman in her 30s with primary liver carcinoma and hepatitis B virus infection.

A word on this clonotype: This may be a read error: a much more frequent sequence differs by one nucleotide. The V and J genes are TRBV6-2 or TRBV6-3 and TRBJ2-5, with 7 bases that match TRBD1. There are 15 residues in the CDR3. From germline, CDR1 is MNHEY and CDR2 SVGEGT. CDR3 region: CVSKEQTGRLETQYF. Here the CDR3 DNA reads TGTGTCAGCAAAGAACAGACAGGGAGACTAGAGACCCAGTACTTC.

The chain couples TRBV14 to TRBJ2-3; tentatively, D is TRBD2 (5 bases). The CDR3 is made up of 17 amino acids. The V end was cut by 8 bases, the J end by 1 base, with 22 bases between. Germline loops: CDR1 SGHDN, CDR2 FVKESK. CDR3 bases: TGTGCCAGCTGCCGTACAGTCAGCTGGCGGGGCACAGATACGCAGTATTTT. It is translated as CASCRTVSWRGTDTQYF.

The V gene is TRBV12-3 or TRBV12-4, the J gene TRBJ1-1, with TRBD1 identical over 9 bases. Germline trimming cut 6 bases from V and 0 bases from J; bases unmatched to any gene: 17. This CDR3 comprises 19 residues. CDR3 DNA: TGTGCCAGCAGCAAGGGACAGGGACTCCTGAACCTATTGAACACTGAAGCTTTCTTT. Translating it yields CASSKGQGLLNLLNTEAFF.

In the case of this clonotype: One end of the junction fails to match germline, which may point to a read error. In DNA form, the CDR3 reads TGTACCTGGAGTTTGGTCGGGGCAGAGCAGTTCTTC. It is translated as CTWSLVGAEQFF. This chain joins TRBV30 and TRBJ2-1; D possibly uses TRBD1 or TRBD2 (5 bases each). There are 12 residues in the CDR3. Per germline, CDR1 GTSNPN and CDR2 SVGIG (reference sequence).

Remarks on this clonotype: The CDR3 carries no conserved terminal phenylalanine or tryptophan, so it likely arises from a read error. The CDR3 spells CASTPVGESYEQYL. DNA of the CDR3: TGCGCCAGCACCCCTGTGGGAGAGTCCTACGAGCAGTACCTC. The chain links TRBV5-1 to TRBJ2-7, with D possibly TRBD2 on 5 matching bases. The CDR3 runs to 14 residues. The germline V gene encodes CDR1 SGHRS and CDR2 YFSETQ. With 6 bases removed from V and 1 base from J, the gap between germline ends came to 14 bases.

This chain links TRBV29-1 with TRBJ2-5, with 8 bases that match TRBD1. CDR1 and CDR2 (germline): SQVTM, ANQGSEA. The ends lost 6 bases at V and 5 bases at J; junction bases unmatched: 5. The CDR3 is 12 amino acids. DNA for the CDR3: TGCAGCGTCGAGACAGGGGTGGAGACCCAGTACTTC. This sequence encodes CSVETGVETQYF. Together with reference TRBV29-1 and TRBJ2-5, the CDR3 gives the full variable domain: SAVISQKPSRDICQRGTSLTIQCQVDSQVTMMFWYRQQPGQSLTLIATANQGSEATYESGFVIDKFPISRPNLTFSTLTVSNMSPEDSSIYLCSVETGVETQYFGPGTRLLVL.

The chain joins TRBV11-2 to TRBJ2-1; tentatively, D is TRBD2 (6 bases). The CDR3 loop spans 15 amino acids. The V gene's germline CDR1 is SGHAT and CDR2 FQNNGV. Deletions cut 5 bases from V and 8 bases from J, with 19 bases between. This CDR3 is CASSPNNGSDYEQFF. For the CDR3, the DNA is TGTGCCAGCAGCCCTAATAACGGGAGCGACTATGAGCAGTTCTTC.

This clonotype was detected a few times. With a much larger clone just one base away, this may be a read error. V usage is TRBV6-5 and J usage is TRBJ1-1, with D possibly being TRBD1 (6 bases). Germline CDR1 MNHEY, CDR2 SVGAGI. There are 12 residues in the CDR3. CDR3 coding DNA: TGTGTCAGCAGTCCGGGGGCAACTGAAGCTTTCTTT. It yields the protein CVSSPGATEAFF.

Details on this clonotype: This may stem from a read error, because a much larger clone lies one nucleotide away. The chain links TRBV12-3 or TRBV12-4 to TRBJ1-2; D possibly corresponds to TRBD1 (5 bases). The CDR3 runs 13 residues. V dropped 10 bases and J dropped 4 bases, with 16 bases sitting between them. The CDR3 bases are TGTGCCAACAGCCAATCGGGGGGCTATGGCTACACCTTC. It yields the protein CANSQSGGYGYTF.

With regard to this clonotype: At one end, the junction sequence differs from germline, possibly due to a read error. The chain joins TRBV6-5 to TRBJ2-4; TRBD1 is a possible D gene (6 bases). The CDR3 spans 15 residues. Germline V gene lookup returns CDR1 MNHEY and CDR2 SVGAGI. The CDR3 DNA reads as TGTGCCAGCAGTTACTGCCCCCCCCCTGGGGACATTCAATACTTC. It yields the protein CASSYCPPPGDIQYF.

In its sample, this clonotype was seen many times. This chain links TRBV10-3 with TRBJ1-4; D gene unclear. Germline CDR1 is ENHRY and CDR2 is SYGVKD. V was trimmed by 3 bases and J by 5 bases, leaving 7 bases between them. The CDR3 consists of 13 residues. The CDR3 here is CAISDGKNEKLFF. The CDR3 DNA follows: TGTGCCATCAGTGACGGTAAAAATGAAAAACTGTTTTTT.

A word on this clonotype: A read error may be the cause here, since a much bigger clone is one base away. The rearrangement uses TRBV6-5 and TRBJ2-1, with TRBD1 matching 7 bases. The CDR3 loop spans 13 amino acids. The germline gives CDR1 MNHEY, CDR2 SVGAGI. CDR3 protein: CDSTGTEHNEQFF. For the CDR3, the DNA is TGTGACAGCACCGGGACAGAACACAATGAGCAGTTCTTC.

This clonotype has more than one count but fewer than ten. This rearrangement joins TRBV6-5 to TRBJ2-2; D gene uncertain. Germline V gene data show CDR1 as MNHEY and CDR2 as SVGAGI. V was clipped by 1 base and J by 4 bases, with 10 bases between them. The CDR3 has 15 residues. The CDR3 reads CASSYLISTTGELFF. For the CDR3, the DNA is TGTGCCAGCAGTTACTTAATAAGTACCACCGGGGAGCTGTTTTTT.

Note on this clonotype: At one end, the junction sequence differs from germline, possibly due to a read error. Here the CDR3 DNA reads TGTGCCAGCAGCCCTCACGAGGGACCCACTGAAGCTCTCTTT. Its protein is CASSPHEGPTEALF. The chain has TRBV14 and TRBJ1-1, with D perhaps TRBD1 (5 bases). This CDR3 spans 14 amino acids. Germline-derived CDR1 and CDR2 are SGHDN and FVKESK.

Worth noting for this clonotype: One end of the junction does not line up with germline, which may come from a read error. The J gene is TRBJ2-6, the V gene TRBV4-2, with D uncertain. Per germline, CDR1 LGHNA and CDR2 YNFKEQ. The CDR3 spans 13 residues. The CDR3 spells CTSSQRGANVLTF. DNA of the CDR3: TGTACCAGCAGCCAACGCGGGGCCAACGTCCTGACTTTC.

V is TRBV7-9 and J is TRBJ2-4, with D possibly matching TRBD1 (5 bases). The CDR3 loop spans 16 amino acids. Germline V gives CDR1 SEHNR, CDR2 FQNEAQ (reference sequence). V was trimmed by 4 bases and J by 0 bases, leaving 13 bases between them. The CDR3 region has the DNA TGTGCCAGCAGCTATACAGGTTACTCAGCCAAAAACATTCAGTACTTC. This codes for CASSYTGYSAKNIQYF.

V gene TRBV4-1 combines with J gene TRBJ2-7, with D possibly matching TRBD2 (5 bases). V lost 6 bases and J lost 3, with 33 bases in between. Per the germline V gene, CDR1 is MGHRA and CDR2 is YSYEKL. CDR3 length equals 20 residues. The CDR3 here is CASSQYSGRLGSLTFYEQYF. In DNA, the CDR3 is TGCGCCAGCAGTCAATACAGCGGCCGTCTAGGGTCTCTAACTTTCTACGAGCAGTACTTC.

On this clonotype itself: Sequence at one end of the junction differs from germline and may be a read error. The genes are TRBV11-2 and TRBJ2-1; either TRBD1 or TRBD2 may fit D (6 bases each). This CDR3 spans 11 amino acids. Germline assignment: CDR1 SGHAT and CDR2 FQNNGV. The CDR3 DNA sequence: TGTGCCGGCAGCGGAGGGGGGAATCAGTTCTTC. Its protein product is CAGSGGGNQFF.